Below, 26 T cell receptor beta chains from the same sample are listed, as sequenced in a study of cytomegalovirus exposure and HLA in healthy donors. PCR used 60 Vbeta primers and 13 Jbeta primers. Profiling relied on immunoSEQ multiplex PCR, and the TCRdb table lists in-frame clones only, not all of them. The table has 150,000 to 200,000 clones, approximately 88% seen once; the top ten hold around 0.96%. The sample taken for sequencing was PBMCs. These receptors all come from a young man in good health and CMV-seronegative.

The V and J genes are TRBV7-3 and TRBJ1-1, with 8 bases that match TRBD1. There are 14 residues in the CDR3. Germline V gives CDR1 SGHTA, CDR2 FQGTGA. J gave up 1 base and V 5 bases, and 3 bases lay outside the gene matches. CDR3 region: CASSPRGRNTEAFF. In nucleotides, the CDR3 is TGTGCCAGCAGCCCCAGGGGGCGGAACACTGAAGCTTTCTTT.

The chain has TRBV5-4 and TRBJ1-1; TRBD1 matches 7 bases. Germline V gene data show CDR1 as SGHNT and CDR2 as YYREEE (reference sequence). This CDR3 has 12 amino acids. Unmatched junction bases numbered 2, after V lost 4 bases and J lost 5 bases. CDR3 DNA: TGTGCCAGCAGCAGGGGGCTAACTGAAGCTTTCTTT. Residues: CASSRGLTEAFF.

The chain carries TRBV5-1 and TRBJ1-2, with D perhaps matching TRBD1 (6 bases). The V gene's germline CDR1 is SGHRS and CDR2 YFSETQ. Trimming shortened V by 0 bases and J by 3 bases, and 9 bases separated the two germline ends. The CDR3 is 14 amino acids. CDR3 DNA: TGCGCCAGCAGCTTGGACCCAGGGGACTATGGCTACACCTTC. Protein product: CASSLDPGDYGYTF.

A single count supports this clone. V usage is TRBV6-4 and J usage is TRBJ2-3; possibly TRBD1 for D (6 bases). CDR1 is MRHNA and CDR2 is SNTAGT in the germline V gene. The CDR3 contains 15 residues. The ends were cut back, 6 bases at V and 3 bases at J, with 16 bases in the middle. The CDR3 DNA reads as TGTGCCAGCAGCTCGAATCCACAGGGAACAGATACGCAGTATTTT. Protein sequence: CASSSNPQGTDTQYF.

This clone was found once. V gene TRBV14 combines with J gene TRBJ2-3, with D maybe TRBD2 (5 bases). Trimming removed 0 bases at V and 2 bases at J, with 12 bases between. The CDR3 contains 16 residues. The germline V gene has CDR1 SGHDN and CDR2 FVKESK. In DNA, the CDR3 is TGTGCCAGCAGCCAAGATGAGAGCGGTTTCACAGATACGCAGTATTTT. Its protein is CASSQDESGFTDTQYF.

This clone was observed a few times. This chain connects TRBV18 to TRBJ2-1, with TRBD2 identical over 12 bases. The trim removed 5 bases at V and 7 bases at J, leaving 12 bases unmatched. Looked up from germline, CDR1 is KGHSH and CDR2 is LQKENI. CDR3 length: 17 residues. In DNA, the CDR3 is TGTGCCAGCTCAGGACCTAGCGGGGGGGGACAAGCGAATGAGCAGTTCTTC. This gives the protein CASSGPSGGGQANEQFF.

The chain has TRBV4-1 and TRBJ2-7; 10 bases line up with TRBD1. The CDR3 covers 16 residues. J gave up 4 bases and V 8 bases, and 14 bases lay outside the gene matches. CDR1 and CDR2 (germline): MGHRA, YSYEKL. The CDR3 sequence is CASAPTGTGASYEQYF. CDR3 DNA sequence: TGCGCCAGCGCTCCCACCGGGACAGGGGCTTCGTACGAGCAGTACTTC.

The chain joins TRBV27 to TRBJ1-5, with 9 bases aligning to TRBD1. The J segment lost 2 bases and the V segment lost 3 bases, leaving 14 bases of the junction unmatched. This CDR3 is built from 19 residues. CDR1 is MNHEY and CDR2 is SMNVEV in the germline V gene (reference sequence). This CDR3 reads CASSLEYRGRLLGNQPQHF. CDR3 nucleotide sequence: TGTGCCAGCAGTTTGGAGTACAGGGGGCGGTTGTTAGGCAATCAGCCCCAGCATTTT.

This clone was recorded once. The V call is TRBV9, the J call TRBJ1-3; D remains unclear. CDR3 size: 16 residues. V lost 0 bases to trimming and J lost 0 bases, with 10 bases between them. In germline, CDR1 is SGDLS, CDR2 YYNGEE. The CDR3 reads CASSVGPESSGNTIYF. The CDR3 region has the DNA TGTGCCAGCAGCGTAGGGCCAGAAAGCTCTGGAAACACCATATATTTT. Using reference TRBV9 and TRBJ1-3 for the parts outside the CDR3, the full variable domain is DSGVTQTPKHLITATGQRVTLRCSPRSGDLSVYWYQQSLDQGLQFLIQYYNGEERAKGNILERFSAQQFPDLHSELNLSSLELGDSALYFCASSVGPESSGNTIYFGEGSWLTVV.

The rearrangement links TRBV10-2 to TRBJ1-5; 7 bases match TRBD1. Germline trimming cut 0 bases from V and 2 bases from J; bases unmatched to any gene: 22. The CDR3 sequence is 22 residues long. Germline V gene sequence: CDR1 WSHSY, CDR2 SAAADI. The CDR3 DNA follows: TGCGCCAGCAGTGAGTCGATACAACTCCGGTCAGGGGGGCGCGGGGGCAATCAGCCCCAGCATTTT. Amino acid sequence: CASSESIQLRSGGRGGNQPQHF.

The chain couples TRBV5-1 to TRBJ2-3; TRBD2 aligns across 8 bases. V lost 2 bases, J lost 3 bases, and 2 bases stayed unmatched. CDR1 SGHRS and CDR2 YFSETQ come from the germline V gene. The length of the CDR3 is 14 residues. The CDR3 DNA sequence: TGCGCCAGCAGCTTTAGCGGGACGACAGATACGCAGTATTTT. Its protein product is CASSFSGTTDTQYF.

This clone was observed once. V usage is TRBV27 and J usage is TRBJ2-3; 7 bases map to TRBD1. CDR1 is MNHEY, CDR2 SMNVEV, per germline (reference sequence). V was clipped by 5 bases and J by 1 base; unmatched bases: 6. The CDR3 contains 15 residues. The CDR3 region is CASSLDRVGTDTQYF. CDR3 DNA sequence: TGTGCCAGCAGTCTAGACAGGGTAGGCACAGATACGCAGTATTTT.

This chain uses TRBV6-6 with TRBJ1-1; a possible D gene is TRBD1 (6 bases). Germline CDR1 reads MNHNY; CDR2 reads SVGAGI (reference sequence). Trimming cost V 6 bases and J 1 base, with 12 bases left between them. This CDR3 has 14 residues. For the CDR3, the DNA is TGTGCCAGCAGCCCCGGGACAACGAACACTGAAGCTTTCTTT. Its translation is CASSPGTTNTEAFF.

The chain joins TRBV7-2 to TRBJ2-5; tentatively, D is TRBD2 (6 bases). The CDR3 consists of 14 residues. From germline, CDR1 is SGHTA and CDR2 FQGNSA. V was clipped by 3 bases and J by 1 base, with 9 bases between them. The CDR3 region is CASSFGGFQETQYF. In DNA, the CDR3 is TGTGCCAGCAGCTTTGGGGGGTTCCAAGAGACCCAGTACTTC.

This clone was counted between two and nine times. The V and J genes are TRBV2 and TRBJ2-5, with TRBD2 matching over 8 bases. Germline CDR1 SNHLY, CDR2 FYNNEI. Unmatched junction bases numbered 6, after V lost 6 bases and J lost 3 bases. The CDR3 is 14 amino acids. In nucleotides, the CDR3 is TGTGCCAGCAGCCCTGATAGCGGGGAAGAGACCCAGTACTTC. As protein: CASSPDSGEETQYF.

This chain connects TRBV19 to TRBJ2-5, with 13 bases that match TRBD2. The germline gives CDR1 LNHDA, CDR2 SQIVND (reference sequence). CDR3 length: 17 amino acids. V lost 3 bases and J lost 5; bases outside the gene matches: 9. The CDR3 region has the DNA TGTGCCAGTAGTATCCGAGGACTAGCGGGGGCTCGGGAGACCCAGTACTTC. Residues: CASSIRGLAGARETQYF. The full variable domain, its missing parts supplied by reference TRBV19 and TRBJ2-5, is DGGITQSPKYLFRKEGQNVTLSCEQNLNHDAMYWYRQDPGQGLRLIYYSQIVNDFQKGDIAEGYSVSREKKESFPLTVTSAQKNPTAFYLCASSIRGLAGARETQYFGPGTRLLVL.

The chain has TRBV7-9 and TRBJ2-3; TRBD2 matches at 7 bases. There are 19 residues in the CDR3. The germline V gene has CDR1 SEHNR and CDR2 FQNEAQ (reference sequence). V was pared by 5 bases and J by 0 bases, with 17 bases of the junction left unmatched. DNA of the CDR3: TGTGCCAGCAGCCCCTCAGATTGGGTGGGAGGGACTAGCACAGATACGCAGTATTTT. It translates to CASSPSDWVGGTSTDTQYF.

This clone has a handful of counts. This chain links TRBV6-4 with TRBJ2-2; TRBD2 matches 9 bases. The V gene's germline CDR1 is MRHNA and CDR2 SNTAGT. Trimming cost V 7 bases and J 2 bases; bases outside gene matches: 5. The CDR3 runs 15 residues. The CDR3 reads CASNPSGDNTGELFF. DNA for the CDR3: TGTGCCAGCAATCCTAGCGGGGACAACACCGGGGAGCTGTTTTTT.

This clone was picked up a small number of times. The chain carries TRBV29-1 and TRBJ2-5; 12 bases are a match to TRBD2. V was pared by 7 bases and J by 0 bases, with 3 bases of the junction left unmatched. Per germline, CDR1 SQVTM and CDR2 ANQGSEA. This CDR3 is built from 14 residues. The CDR3: CSGGLAGYQETQYF. As DNA, the CDR3 is TGCAGCGGCGGACTAGCGGGGTACCAAGAGACCCAGTACTTC.

The chain links TRBV5-6 to TRBJ2-5, with 9 nucleotides matching TRBD2. The germline V gene encodes CDR1 SGHDT and CDR2 YYEEEE. V was clipped by 4 bases and J by 4 bases; unmatched bases: 14. The CDR3 sequence is 17 residues long. The CDR3: CASSPSGNSILGETQYF. The CDR3 coding sequence is TGTGCCAGCAGCCCTAGCGGGAATTCGATATTAGGAGAGACCCAGTACTTC.

V and J are TRBV28 and TRBJ2-4; 9 bases match TRBD1. This CDR3 spans 13 amino acids. The germline gives CDR1 MDHEN, CDR2 SYDVKM. Trimming took 5 bases from V and 4 from J; bases not matched to a gene: 0. The CDR3 region is CASSGQGKNIQYF. For the CDR3, the DNA is TGTGCCAGCAGTGGACAGGGGAAAAACATTCAGTACTTC.

The chain links TRBV4-3 to TRBJ1-2; D perhaps matches TRBD1 (6 bases). The CDR3 runs to 16 residues. Trimming removed 2 bases from V and 4 bases from J, with 17 bases in between. Germline CDR1 reads LGHNA; CDR2 reads YSLEER. CDR3: CASSQQGQQRGYGYTF. The CDR3 DNA follows: TGCGCCAGCAGCCAACAGGGGCAACAAAGGGGCTATGGCTACACCTTC.

The rearrangement links TRBV5-1 to TRBJ2-2, with 8 bases identical to TRBD1. CDR1 SGHRS and CDR2 YFSETQ come from the germline V gene. V shed 5 bases, J shed 3 bases, and the junction held 0 bases outside the gene matches. The CDR3 is made up of 13 amino acids. As DNA, the CDR3 is TGCGCCAGCAGGGACAGGGACACCGGGGAGCTGTTTTTT. It yields the protein CASRDRDTGELFF.

This clone came up a few times. CDR3 region: CATEGAVSYEQYF. The CDR3 DNA reads TGTGCCACCGAGGGGGCAGTTTCCTACGAGCAGTACTTC. This chain links TRBV10-3 with TRBJ2-7; 7 bases fit TRBD1. V lost 10 bases to trimming and J lost 1 base; unmatched junction nucleotides: 7. CDR1 is ENHRY, CDR2 SYGVKD, per germline. The CDR3 is made up of 13 amino acids.

This clone was observed a few times. The chain couples TRBV28 to TRBJ1-6; possible D gene TRBD1, 5 bases. V was cut by 3 bases and J by 15 bases, with 12 bases left in between. The CDR3 sequence is 12 residues long. Germline V lookup: CDR1 MDHEN, CDR2 SYDVKM. CDR3 sequence reads: CASSFQSTVLHF. In nucleotides, the CDR3 is TGTGCCAGCAGTTTTCAGTCGACAGTCCTCCACTTT. Supplemented by reference TRBV28 and TRBJ1-6, the full variable domain reads DVKVTQSSRYLVKRTGEKVFLECVQDMDHENMFWYRQDPGLGLRLIYFSYDVKMKEKGDIPEGYSVSREKKERFSLILESASTNQTSMYLCASSFQSTVLHFGNGTRLTVT.

This clone is a singleton in its sample. This rearrangement joins TRBV5-4 to TRBJ1-6; D may be TRBD1 (6 bases). This CDR3 has 15 residues. Germline V gene lookup returns CDR1 SGHNT and CDR2 YYREEE (reference sequence). With 2 bases removed from V and 8 bases from J, the gap between germline ends came to 14 bases. CDR3 loop: CASSFGAPGDSPLHF. For the CDR3, the DNA is TGTGCCAGCAGCTTCGGGGCTCCAGGGGATTCACCCCTCCACTTT.